The 2 T cell receptor beta chains reported below all come from one sample, sequenced in a study of T cell responses to AZD1222 COVID-19 vaccine. TCRdb keeps only in-frame clones here, not all; method: immunoSEQ multiplex PCR. In the table there are 160,000 or so clones, more than 90% of which are singletons. Sequenced material: peripheral blood, taken 28 days after the second AZD1222 dose. All receptors derive from an adult who received the AZD1222 COVID-19 vaccine.

V gene TRBV10-1 combines with J gene TRBJ2-1; unclear D gene. Trimming left V 4 bases short and J 6 bases short, with 10 bases between. Germline V lookup: CDR1 WNHNN, CDR2 SYGVQD (reference sequence). The length of the CDR3 is 13 residues. As DNA, the CDR3 is TGCGCCAGCAGTGGTCAGGCTCCCAATGAGCAGTTCTTC. Translation gives CASSGQAPNEQFF.

A word on this clone: The sample holds other DNA sequences that translate to the same CDR3. The chain carries TRBV3-1 (or the pseudogene TRBV3-2) and TRBJ1-1; D is possibly TRBD1 (6 bases). The CDR3 runs to 14 residues. The germline V gene has CDR1 LGHDT and CDR2 YNNKEL (reference sequence). The ends were cut back, 1 base at V and 4 bases at J, with 10 bases in the middle. The chain's CDR3 is CASSQVKGGTEAFF. The CDR3 coding sequence is TGTGCCAGCAGCCAAGTAAAAGGGGGCACTGAAGCTTTCTTT.